This entry lists 15 T cell receptor beta chains sequenced from one sample in a study of cytomegalovirus exposure and HLA in healthy donors. The PCR used 60 Vbeta and 13 Jbeta primers. Measured with immunoSEQ multiplex PCR; TCRdb has only the in-frame clones, and not every one. This sample yields 95,000 to 150,000 clones, of which about three quarters are seen a single time; 3.4% belongs to the top ten. Sequenced sample: PBMCs. Source of these receptors: a man aged 25-45 years in good health and CMV-seronegative.

This chain joins TRBV20-1 and TRBJ1-1; 7 bases line up with TRBD1. The CDR3 covers 11 residues. CDR1 is DFQATT, CDR2 SNEGSKA, per germline (reference sequence). The CDR3 loop is CSGQENTEAFF. DNA of the CDR3: TGCAGCGGACAGGAGAACACTGAAGCTTTCTTT.

V usage is TRBV6-5 and J usage is TRBJ1-5; D is uncertain. This CDR3 is 13 amino acids long. Germline V gene data show CDR1 as MNHEY and CDR2 as SVGAGI. The V end lost 3 bases, the J end lost 5 bases, and 8 bases lay between the germline ends. The CDR3 DNA is TGTGCCAGCAGTTATCGGTTGGATCAGCCCCAGCATTTT. This encodes CASSYRLDQPQHF.

This chain uses TRBV6-1 with TRBJ1-1; D is unclear. Looked up from germline, CDR1 is MNHNS and CDR2 is SASEGT. The length of the CDR3 is 13 residues. V was shortened by 2 bases and J by 2 bases, with 6 bases between the two germline ends. CDR3 sequence (DNA): TGTGCCAGCAGTGAACTCCTTAACACTGAAGCTTTCTTT. Translated, it gives CASSELLNTEAFF.

The chain employs TRBV5-8 and TRBJ1-2, with 8 bases fitting TRBD1. This CDR3 contains 13 residues. The J segment lost 4 bases and the V segment lost 10 bases, leaving 9 bases of the junction unmatched. Germline V gives CDR1 SGHTS, CDR2 YDEGEE. The CDR3 coding sequence is TGTGCCTGCTGGACAGGGATGGTCTATGGCTACACCTTC. Residues: CACWTGMVYGYTF.

The chain is built from TRBV5-1 and TRBJ1-2; D gene unclear. Germline values: CDR1 SGHRS, CDR2 YFSETQ. V was shortened by 0 bases and J by 1 base, with 7 bases between the two germline ends. CDR3 length equals 14 residues. CDR3 region: CASSLGQVNYGYTF. The CDR3 region has the DNA TGCGCCAGCAGCTTGGGCCAGGTTAACTATGGCTACACCTTC.

The V call is TRBV7-8, the J call TRBJ2-6, with D tentatively TRBD1 (5 bases). There are 14 residues in the CDR3. Germline V gene sequence: CDR1 SGHVS, CDR2 FQNEAQ. The germline V and J ends were trimmed by 5 bases and 6 bases, with 11 bases remaining between them. The CDR3 DNA is TGTGCCAGCAGCGCTAGGGGCACGGCCAACGTCCTGACTTTC. As protein: CASSARGTANVLTF.

J is TRBJ1-2 and V is TRBV5-6; perhaps TRBD1 as D (5 bases). CDR1 and CDR2 (germline): SGHDT, YYEEEE. This CDR3 has 15 residues. The V gene lost 6 bases and the J gene lost 0 bases, with 15 bases spanning the gap. CDR3 region: CASKRRGSSNYGYTF. For the CDR3, the DNA is TGTGCCAGCAAGCGGAGGGGCTCCTCTAACTATGGCTACACCTTC.

The chain carries TRBV5-4 and TRBJ2-5, with 10 bases fitting TRBD2. The V gene's germline CDR1 is SGHNT and CDR2 YYREEE (reference sequence). The CDR3 covers 18 residues. The V segment lost 0 bases and the J segment 6 bases; nucleotides outside the gene matches: 14. The CDR3 DNA sequence: TGTGCCAGCAGCTTGGCCACCGGGACTAGCGTTTATATGAAGACCCAGTACTTC. It is translated as CASSLATGTSVYMKTQYF.

This clone was seen only once. The rearrangement uses TRBV7-9 and TRBJ2-1; 11 bases are shared with TRBD1. V lost 3 bases, J lost 7 bases, and 8 bases stayed unmatched. Germline V lookup: CDR1 SEHNR, CDR2 FQNEAQ (reference sequence). The CDR3 runs 16 residues. CDR3 bases: TGTGCCAGCAGCTTCCTCCTGGACAGGGGGCATAATGAGCAGTTCTTC. It encodes CASSFLLDRGHNEQFF. Using reference TRBV7-9 and TRBJ2-1 for the parts outside the CDR3, the full variable domain is DTGVSQNPRHKITKRGQNVTFRCDPISEHNRLYWYRQTLGQGPEFLTYFQNEAQLEKSRLLSDRFSAERPKGSFSTLEIQRTEQGDSAMYLCASSFLLDRGHNEQFFGPGTRLTVL.

This clone came up a few times. This chain connects TRBV29-1 to TRBJ1-4; perhaps TRBD1 as D (5 bases). The CDR3 consists of 12 residues. In germline, CDR1 is SQVTM, CDR2 ANQGSEA. V gave up 6 bases and J gave up 5 bases, with 10 bases separating them. CDR3 protein: CSVGTRNEKLFF. For the CDR3, the DNA is TGCAGCGTCGGGACTCGGAATGAAAAACTGTTTTTT.

CDR3 in amino acids: CASSQNRVSPLHF. Written as DNA, the CDR3 is TGCGCCAGCAGCCAGAACAGGGTTTCACCCCTCCACTTT. The gene calls are TRBV4-3 and TRBJ1-6, with D perhaps matching TRBD1 (6 bases). The CDR3 is 13 amino acids. Germline CDR1 and CDR2: LGHNA and YSLEER. Trimming cost V 3 bases and J 9 bases, with 9 bases left between them.

This clone was counted a few times. The rearrangement uses TRBV19 and TRBJ1-2; D is perhaps TRBD1 (6 bases). V shed 9 bases and J shed 5 bases, with 25 bases lying between them. Germline V gene data show CDR1 as LNHDA and CDR2 as SQIVND (reference sequence). This CDR3 has 16 amino acids. The chain's CDR3 is CASRRTGTPGSYGYTF. DNA of the CDR3: TGTGCCAGCAGACGAACCGGGACACCCGGCTCTTATGGCTACACCTTC.

The chain carries TRBV6-5 and TRBJ1-5; 9 bases agree with TRBD1. CDR1 MNHEY and CDR2 SVGAGI come from the germline V gene. This CDR3 has 14 amino acids. With V trimmed by 8 bases and J by 7 bases, 9 bases remained unmatched. CDR3 region: CASGPGQGRQPQHF. CDR3 DNA sequence: TGTGCCAGCGGCCCGGGACAGGGAAGACAGCCCCAGCATTTT.

CDR3 DNA: TGTGCCAGCAGTACGACAGAAGGAAACACCATATATTTT. Encoded protein: CASSTTEGNTIYF. The chain couples TRBV6-1 to TRBJ1-3; the D gene is possibly TRBD1 (5 bases). V shed 5 bases and J shed 4 bases, with 9 bases lying between them. This CDR3 is built from 13 residues. The V gene's germline CDR1 is MNHNS and CDR2 SASEGT.

This clone has more than one count but fewer than ten. The chain couples TRBV6-4 to TRBJ2-3, with a tentative D call TRBD2 (6 bases). V was clipped by 4 bases and J by 2 bases, with 10 bases between them. CDR3 length: 14 residues. Germline V gene sequence: CDR1 MRHNA, CDR2 SNTAGT. The CDR3 DNA follows: TGTGCCAGCAGTGTTAGCGGACACACAGATACGCAGTATTTT. Protein: CASSVSGHTDTQYF.